Listed here are 2 T cell receptor beta chains from one sample, sequenced in a study of blood T cell repertoires in COVID-19. The assay was immunoSEQ multiplex PCR, and TCRdb's table has in-frame clones only and misses some. The table includes under 50,000 clones, around four fifths detected once. The sample was peripheral blood. These receptor sequences come from a man between 35 and 55 years old with acute or convalescent COVID-19.

The J gene is TRBJ2-7, the V gene TRBV27; 7 bases agree with TRBD1. Trimming removed 5 bases from V and 2 bases from J; junction bases left unmatched: 6. The CDR3 consists of 14 residues. Germline V gives CDR1 MNHEY, CDR2 SMNVEV (reference sequence). This chain's CDR3 is CASSKSGQAYEQYF. CDR3 bases: TGTGCCAGCAGTAAAAGTGGACAGGCCTACGAGCAGTACTTC.

The rearrangement links TRBV7-3 to TRBJ1-6; TRBD1 might be the D (6 bases). The length of the CDR3 is 15 residues. V lost 0 bases, J lost 8 bases, and 11 bases lay in between. Germline lookup yields CDR1 SGHTA and CDR2 FQGTGA. The CDR3 protein is CASSLTPDSYSPLHF. CDR3 DNA sequence: TGTGCCAGCAGCTTAACCCCGGACAGTTATTCACCCCTCCACTTT.